Listed below are T cell receptor beta chains from one sample, sequenced in a study of blood T cell repertoires in COVID-19. Assay used: immunoSEQ multiplex PCR; TCRdb lists only in-frame clones, some missing. The data hold approximately 59,000 clones, with about 81% observed a single time. The sample taken for sequencing was peripheral blood. These receptors originate from an elderly man with acute or convalescent COVID-19. Each CDR3 is given with its conserved first and last residue. Fields, in order: D gene, V gene, clone size, J gene, CDR3 DNA, CDR3 protein. A D gene is named only where the DNA matches it firmly. Clone size appears in some rows only: once, few, many, or a class for an expanded clone.

d_gene: TRBD1
v_gene: TRBV2
abundance: many
j_gene: TRBJ2-3
CDR3nt: TGTGCCAGCAGTCCGGACAGGGGGAGCACAGATACGCAGTATTTT
CDR3aa: CASSPDRGSTDTQYF

d_gene: TRBD2
v_gene: TRBV18
abundance: .
j_gene: TRBJ2-3
CDR3nt: TGTGCCAGCTCACCGTTGGGAGGGAGGACGCAGTATTTT
CDR3aa: CASSPLGGRTQYF

d_gene: .
v_gene: TRBV6-5
abundance: few
j_gene: TRBJ1-2
CDR3nt: TGTGCCAGCATCAACAGGGCTTTGGTCTATGGCTACACCTTC
CDR3aa: CASINRALVYGYTF

d_gene: TRBD2
v_gene: TRBV10-3
abundance: few
j_gene: TRBJ2-1
CDR3nt: TGTGCCACAGGGACTAGCGGGAGTGTCAACAATGAGCAGTTCTTC
CDR3aa: CATGTSGSVNNEQFF

d_gene: .
v_gene: TRBV7-2
abundance: .
j_gene: TRBJ1-2
CDR3nt: TGTGCCAGCAGCTTGGTCGGGGTTCTTAACTATGGCTACACCTTC
CDR3aa: CASSLVGVLNYGYTF

d_gene: .
v_gene: TRBV4-2
abundance: .
j_gene: TRBJ2-5
CDR3nt: TGTGCCAGCAGCCGTCTACCCGCACAAGAGACCCAGTACTTC
CDR3aa: CASSRLPAQETQYF

d_gene: .
v_gene: TRBV10-3
abundance: .
j_gene: TRBJ1-3
CDR3nt: TGTGCCATCAGATCGGACAGCTCAGGAAACACCATATATTTT
CDR3aa: CAIRSDSSGNTIYF

d_gene: .
v_gene: TRBV7-7
abundance: .
j_gene: TRBJ2-3
CDR3nt: TGTGCTAGCAGCGCGGGACCCCCTCCAGATACGCAGTATTTT
CDR3aa: CASSAGPPPDTQYF

d_gene: TRBD1
v_gene: TRBV6-5
abundance: .
j_gene: TRBJ2-2
CDR3nt: TGTGCCAGCGGGCGACAGGGAGTTACCGGGGAGCTGTTTTTT
CDR3aa: CASGRQGVTGELFF

d_gene: .
v_gene: TRBV3-1/TRBV3-2
abundance: .
j_gene: TRBJ1-1
CDR3nt: TGTGCCAGCAGCCAGGAGTCAGGGGCCGGTGAAGCTTTCTTT
CDR3aa: CASSQESGAGEAFF

d_gene: TRBD2
v_gene: TRBV3-1/TRBV3-2
abundance: .
j_gene: TRBJ2-1
CDR3nt: TGTGCCAGCAGCCCGCGGAGCGGGAGGGCCGTAGTATGGAGCGATGAGCAGTTCTTC
CDR3aa: CASSPRSGRAVVWSDEQFF

d_gene: .
v_gene: TRBV6-2/TRBV6-3
abundance: .
j_gene: TRBJ1-4
CDR3nt: TGTGCCAGCAGCCTTGGACAGAGGAATGAAAAACTGTTTTTT
CDR3aa: CASSLGQRNEKLFF

d_gene: TRBD2
v_gene: TRBV9
abundance: few
j_gene: TRBJ2-5
CDR3nt: TGTGCCAGCAGCCATCCGACTAGCGGGATCGAGACCCAGTACTTC
CDR3aa: CASSHPTSGIETQYF

d_gene: .
v_gene: TRBV11-2
abundance: .
j_gene: TRBJ2-7
CDR3nt: TGTGCCAGCAGCTTAGGCCTAGCATCCTACGAGCAGTACTTC
CDR3aa: CASSLGLASYEQYF

d_gene: .
v_gene: TRBV5-1
abundance: .
j_gene: TRBJ1-4
CDR3nt: TGCGCCAGCAGCTTGGGCGGAGCGCGAGATGAAAAACTGTTTTTT
CDR3aa: CASSLGGARDEKLFF

d_gene: .
v_gene: TRBV3-1/TRBV3-2
abundance: .
j_gene: TRBJ1-5
CDR3nt: TGTGCCAGCAGCCCTCCTGGCGGGCAGCCCCAGCATTTT
CDR3aa: CASSPPGGQPQHF

d_gene: TRBD2
v_gene: TRBV2
abundance: .
j_gene: TRBJ2-7
CDR3nt: TGTGCCAACCAACTAGCGGGGGGATCGGAGCAGTACTTC
CDR3aa: CANQLAGGSEQYF

d_gene: TRBD2
v_gene: TRBV6-2/TRBV6-3
abundance: .
j_gene: TRBJ2-1
CDR3nt: TGTGCCAGCAGTTCTAGCGGGATGAGCTACAATGAGCAGTTCTTC
CDR3aa: CASSSSGMSYNEQFF

d_gene: .
v_gene: TRBV5-1
abundance: .
j_gene: TRBJ1-3
CDR3nt: TGCGCCAGCACCCGGGGGGAGATGGGAAACACCATATATTTT
CDR3aa: CASTRGEMGNTIYF

d_gene: .
v_gene: TRBV5-6
abundance: .
j_gene: TRBJ2-1
CDR3nt: TGTGCCAGCACCCGTCGTAGCTACAATGAGCAGTTCTTC
CDR3aa: CASTRRSYNEQFF

d_gene: .
v_gene: TRBV28
abundance: .
j_gene: TRBJ2-2
CDR3nt: TGTGCCAGCAGTCGCGGAGACACCGGGGAGCTGTTTTTT
CDR3aa: CASSRGDTGELFF

d_gene: .
v_gene: TRBV7-3
abundance: once
j_gene: TRBJ2-3
CDR3nt: TGTGCCAGCAGCTCCGGAGTGAGGGGCGGGGAGAATACGCAGTATTTT
CDR3aa: CASSSGVRGGENTQYF

d_gene: TRBD1
v_gene: TRBV4-2
abundance: few
j_gene: TRBJ1-2
CDR3nt: TGTGCCAGCAGCCGTCCGGGACAGGGGGAGTCCTATGGCTACACCTTC
CDR3aa: CASSRPGQGESYGYTF

d_gene: .
v_gene: TRBV5-4
abundance: .
j_gene: TRBJ2-6
CDR3nt: TGTGCCAGCAGCTTGGGAGGGGGTAACTCTGGGGCCAACGTCCTGACTTTC
CDR3aa: CASSLGGGNSGANVLTF

d_gene: .
v_gene: TRBV14
abundance: .
j_gene: TRBJ1-2
CDR3nt: TGTGCCAGCAGCCAAGACGAACCGTGGGCAGACAACTATGGCTACACCTTC
CDR3aa: CASSQDEPWADNYGYTF

d_gene: .
v_gene: TRBV6-5
abundance: .
j_gene: TRBJ2-7
CDR3nt: TGTGCCAGCATTCCGTGGGAGGGGGGCGAGCAGTACTTC
CDR3aa: CASIPWEGGEQYF

d_gene: .
v_gene: TRBV5-6
abundance: .
j_gene: TRBJ2-7
CDR3nt: TGTGCCAGCAGCTTTCCAGGGCTGGACGAGCAGTACTTC
CDR3aa: CASSFPGLDEQYF

d_gene: .
v_gene: TRBV7-9
abundance: .
j_gene: TRBJ2-7
CDR3nt: TGTGCCAGCAGCCCCTCGGGGAGCTCCTACGAGCAGTACTTC
CDR3aa: CASSPSGSSYEQYF

d_gene: TRBD1
v_gene: TRBV9
abundance: once
j_gene: TRBJ2-6
CDR3nt: TGTGCCAGCAGCCTCCAGGCGGCAGGGGGCGCAATATCTTCTGGGGCCAACGTCCTGACTTTC
CDR3aa: CASSLQAAGGAISSGANVLTF

d_gene: .
v_gene: TRBV9
abundance: .
j_gene: TRBJ1-1
CDR3nt: TGTGCCAGCAGCGTAGCGACAGCGAACACTGAAGCTTTCTTT
CDR3aa: CASSVATANTEAFF

d_gene: TRBD1
v_gene: TRBV2
abundance: .
j_gene: TRBJ1-6
CDR3nt: TGTGCCAGCAGTGGACTCAGGGGGAGAGAATCACCCCTCCACTTT
CDR3aa: CASSGLRGRESPLHF

d_gene: TRBD1
v_gene: TRBV15
abundance: .
j_gene: TRBJ2-1
CDR3nt: TGTGCCACCAGCAGAGATTGGAACAGGGGGTACAATGAGCAGTTCTTC
CDR3aa: CATSRDWNRGYNEQFF

d_gene: TRBD1
v_gene: TRBV18
abundance: .
j_gene: TRBJ2-1
CDR3nt: TGTGCCAGCTCACCACCGAGACAGGGCCTAAGAGAGCAGTTCTTC
CDR3aa: CASSPPRQGLREQFF

d_gene: .
v_gene: TRBV6-2/TRBV6-3
abundance: once
j_gene: TRBJ2-1
CDR3nt: TGTGCCAGCAGTTACAGTACAGGGCCTAGCTCCTACAATGAGCAGTTCTTC
CDR3aa: CASSYSTGPSSYNEQFF

d_gene: TRBD2
v_gene: TRBV7-8
abundance: .
j_gene: TRBJ2-2
CDR3nt: TGTGCCAGCAGCTTATCATTCGGGGGGGGACTAGACCGGGAGCTGTTTTTT
CDR3aa: CASSLSFGGGLDRELFF

d_gene: TRBD1
v_gene: TRBV10-3
abundance: .
j_gene: TRBJ1-2
CDR3nt: TGTGCCAGCCGGGACAGTTCTAACTATGGCTACACCTTC
CDR3aa: CASRDSSNYGYTF

d_gene: TRBD2
v_gene: TRBV5-4
abundance: .
j_gene: TRBJ2-3
CDR3nt: TGTGCCACCCGGCTAGCGGGAGGAAGGACAGATACGCAGTATTTT
CDR3aa: CATRLAGGRTDTQYF

d_gene: .
v_gene: TRBV12-3/TRBV12-4
abundance: .
j_gene: TRBJ2-1
CDR3nt: TGTGCCAGCAGTTTGGCCTCGAATGAGCAGTTCTTC
CDR3aa: CASSLASNEQFF

d_gene: .
v_gene: TRBV5-5
abundance: .
j_gene: TRBJ2-7
CDR3nt: TGTGTCAGCAGCTTGGAGGGACTCCTCTACGAGCAGTACTTC
CDR3aa: CVSSLEGLLYEQYF

d_gene: .
v_gene: TRBV7-9
abundance: .
j_gene: TRBJ1-1
CDR3nt: TGTGCCAGCAGCTTAGAGTCGGCAGGTAAAAGGTCAAAGGACACTGAAGCTTTCTTT
CDR3aa: CASSLESAGKRSKDTEAFF

d_gene: TRBD1
v_gene: TRBV28
abundance: once
j_gene: TRBJ2-1
CDR3nt: TGTGCCAGCAGTGTGCGAGCGACAGGGTTCAATGAGCAGTTCTTC
CDR3aa: CASSVRATGFNEQFF

d_gene: .
v_gene: TRBV28
abundance: few
j_gene: TRBJ2-2
CDR3nt: TGTGCCAGCAGCCCAACCCCGGACAATTCCGGGGAGCTGTTTTTT
CDR3aa: CASSPTPDNSGELFF

d_gene: TRBD1
v_gene: TRBV6-5
abundance: .
j_gene: TRBJ2-7
CDR3nt: TGTGCCAGCAGGTCGACAGGGGGTTCCTACGAGCAGTACTTC
CDR3aa: CASRSTGGSYEQYF

d_gene: .
v_gene: TRBV11-2
abundance: .
j_gene: TRBJ2-1
CDR3nt: TGTGCCAGCACCGCCAGCTCCTACAATGAGCAGTTCTTC
CDR3aa: CASTASSYNEQFF

d_gene: .
v_gene: TRBV29-1
abundance: few
j_gene: TRBJ1-1
CDR3nt: TGCAGCGTTGATTTGGGGTTACAGGTAGCTTTCTTT
CDR3aa: CSVDLGLQVAFF

d_gene: .
v_gene: TRBV6-6
abundance: .
j_gene: TRBJ2-1
CDR3nt: TGTGCCAGCAGTTATTCCCAGGGAGAGCAGTTCTTC
CDR3aa: CASSYSQGEQFF

d_gene: TRBD1
v_gene: TRBV29-1
abundance: .
j_gene: TRBJ2-5
CDR3nt: TGCAGCGTGACAGGACAGGGGGCCCTTGAGACCCAGTACTTC
CDR3aa: CSVTGQGALETQYF